These 4 T cell receptor delta chains were all obtained from the same sample, sequenced in a study of gamma-delta T cells after stem cell transplantation. TCRdb re-identified clones in the RT-PCR reads via CATT. The table lists a few thousand delta-chain clones, roughly 2.6% of them singletons. Sequencing was done on a sample of gamma-delta T cells. The receptor set was obtained from a human donor. It is not recorded whose cells these are; they may come from a transplant donor.

As to this clone: This may come from a read error, since a much larger clone is one base off. The rearrangement uses TRDV2 and TRDJ1, with 7 bases fitting TRDD3. This CDR3 has 17 amino acids. Per the germline V gene, CDR1 is GEAIGNYY and CDR2 is EKD. J was trimmed by 1 base and V by 2 bases; bases with no gene match: 12. DNA of the CDR3: TGTGCCTGTGACAACCTGGGGGCCACGGCGACCACCGATAAACTCATCTTT. This gives the protein CACDNLGATATTDKLIF.

Note on this clone: A far larger clone lies a single base away; this is likely a read error. This CDR3 is also generated by other DNA sequences in the sample. The chain uses TRDV2 and TRDJ1; perhaps D is TRDD2 or TRDD3 (6 bases each). Trimming removed 0 bases from V and 4 bases from J, with 44 bases in between. The CDR3 sequence is 25 residues long. CDR1 and CDR2 (germline): GEAIGNYY, EKD. The CDR3 coding sequence is TGTGCCTGTGACACCGTATCGCCTCCTCCTACGGGACTCCTGGGAGATACGGTTGTCGGCGATAAACTCATCTTT. As protein: CACDTVSPPPTGLLGDTVVGDKLIF.

In regard to this clone: A much larger clone lies a single base off, so this may be a read error. Within the sample, other DNA sequences also encode this same CDR3. V is TRDV2 and J is TRDJ1; 13 bases match TRDD3. This CDR3 has 22 residues. With 2 bases clipped from V and 0 bases from J, the junction kept 20 bases outside the gene matches. Germline CDR1 reads GEAIGNYY; CDR2 reads EKD. The CDR3 loop is CACDRLSVTGGYVKEDTDKLIF. CDR3 nucleotide sequence: TGTGCCTGTGACAGGTTATCGGTTACTGGGGGATACGTTAAAGAGGACACCGATAAACTCATCTTT.

This chain joins TRDV2 and TRDJ1; 11 positions agree with TRDD3. Germline loops: CDR1 GEAIGNYY, CDR2 EKD. V dropped 0 bases and J dropped 2; count of bases not matched to a gene: 7. The CDR3 covers 17 residues. The CDR3 region has the DNA TGTGCCTGTGACACCGTTGATGGGGGATACGGGACCGATAAACTCATCTTT. This codes for CACDTVDGGYGTDKLIF.